Each of the 30 T cell receptor beta chains below was sequenced from the same sample in a study of tissue T cells after allogeneic stem cell transplantation (dated by TCRdb to the early 2020s). In the paper's terms, the time point label means: mouse harvest day 7 after allogeneic transplant. Mouse grafts combined 10^7 T-cell-depleted bone marrow cells with 10^6 splenic CD5+ T cells, given via tail vein injection. The library was built by means of the immunoSEQ multiplex PCR assay. TCRdb re-hosts the immuneACCESS table, in-frame sequences only. Its copies lack some clones; in the studies checked, an unresolved V gene accounts for under half of them, and the cause for the rest is not known. Across this sample there are roughly 6,600 clones, with 45% to 50% seen only once. The ten top clones hold 7.7% of the sample. Input material: lymph node tissue. Receptor source: a female BALB/c mouse given C57BL/6 T cells with graft-versus-host disease after an allogeneic hematopoietic cell transplant.

Worth noting for this clone: Each gene name is a mouse one. CDR3 residues: CASSLKNERLFF. The covered CDR3 bases are TGTGCAAGCAGCTTAAAGAACGAAAGATTATTT. V is TRBV16 and J is TRBJ1-4; D gene ambiguous. With the read ending 1 residue before the CDR3 end, the germline J gene is used to fill in that end. The CDR3 is 12 amino acids. V lost 2 bases, J lost 5 bases, and 3 bases lay in between. Germline CDR1 reads SGHSA; CDR2 reads FRNQAP.

This clone was observed a single time. Gene and germline names: mouse. The CDR3 goes on 1 residue after the read ends, and that part is filled in from the germline J gene. The rearrangement joins TRBV20 to TRBJ1-3; the D gene is possibly TRBD1 (6 bases). Germline loops: CDR1 GFQATS, CDR2 STVNSAI. This CDR3 has 13 amino acids. V gave up 3 bases and J gave up 0 bases, with 6 bases separating them. Incomplete CDR3 DNA: TGTGGTGCTAGACAGGGTTCTGGAAATACGCTCTAT. This sequence encodes CGARQGSGNTLY. The whole CDR3 protein reads CGARQGSGNTLYF.

As regards this clone: Genes and germline come from the mouse. The read gets to within 1 residue of the CDR3 end, and the germline J gene fills in the rest. This chain joins TRBV26 and TRBJ2-7, with a possible D match to TRBD1 (5 bases). Trimming shortened V by 7 bases and J by 5 bases, and 9 bases separated the two germline ends. Germline V gene lookup returns CDR1 KGHPV and CDR2 FQNQEV (reference sequence). This CDR3 comprises 11 residues. CDR3 DNA, as far as it was read: TGTGCCAGCACCAGGGTAGATGAACAGTAC. It yields the protein CASTRVDEQY. The full CDR3 protein is CASTRVDEQYF.

This clone was counted between two and nine times. Genes and germline are mouse. CDR3 protein: CASSLHNSPLYF. The CDR3 DNA, read in part, is TGTGCCAGCTCTCTCCATAATTCGCCCCTCTAC. The chain uses TRBV12-1 and TRBJ1-6; D remains unclear. The read terminates 1 residue before the CDR3 end, so the remaining end is supplied by the germline J gene. TRBJ1-6 is placed among ORFs of uncertain function. V was trimmed by 0 bases and J by 5 bases, leaving 1 base between them. Looked up from germline, CDR1 is SGHSN and CDR2 is HYEKVE. The CDR3 runs to 12 residues.

Of note for this clone: Gene names are the mouse ones. The read is 1 residue too short to cover the CDR3 end, so that end is filled in from the germline J gene. Other DNA sequences within the sample encode an identical CDR3. The V gene is TRBV12-1, the J gene TRBJ2-7, with TRBD2 identical over 10 bases. The CDR3 sequence is 14 residues long. Germline values: CDR1 SGHSN, CDR2 HYEKVE. The trim removed 4 bases at V and 4 bases at J, leaving 6 bases unmatched. CDR3 protein: CASSLGLGVYEQYF. CDR3 DNA (partial): TGTGCCAGCTCCCTCGGACTGGGGGTTTATGAACAGTAC.

Only a few counts were recorded for this clone. Mouse germline and gene names are used. The sequence runs out 1 residue before the end of the CDR3; the remainder is reconstructed from the germline J gene. The sample has other DNA sequences that encode this CDR3 too. The J gene is TRBJ2-7, the V gene TRBV26, with a weak D call TRBD1 (6 bases). This CDR3 region has 11 residues. Germline CDR1 KGHPV, CDR2 FQNQEV (reference sequence). Trimming removed 6 bases from V and 4 bases from J, with 7 bases in between. The CDR3 loop is CASRGQYEQYF. CDR3 DNA (partial): TGTGCCAGCAGGGGACAATATGAACAGTAC.

Points on this clone: Gene names denote mouse genes. The CDR3 is cut off 1 residue early in the read; its end comes from the germline J gene. The chain links TRBV23 to TRBJ2-3; the table calls TRBD1, which could not be checked here. The V gene's germline CDR1 is KGHTA and CDR2 FQNQQP. This CDR3 has 14 amino acids. CDR3 DNA, as far as it was read: TGCTCCAGCAGTCAATCAACAGGGGGAGAAACGCTGTAT. Its protein is CSSSQSTGGETLY. The full-length CDR3 reads as CSSSQSTGGETLYF. The whole variable domain, remainder taken from reference TRBV23 and TRBJ2-3, is DAAVTQKPRYLIKMKGQEAEMKCIPEKGHTAVFWYQQKQSKELKFLIYFQNQQPLDQIDMVKERFSAVCPSSSLCSLGIRTCEAEDSALYLCSSSQSTGGETLYFGSGTRLTVL.

Points on this clone: These gene names are mouse names. The CDR3 goes on 1 residue after the read ends, and that part is filled in from the germline J gene. The V gene is TRBV19, the J gene TRBJ2-4; 7 nucleotides line up with TRBD1. The CDR3 consists of 13 residues. Germline lookup yields CDR1 FNHDT and CDR2 SITEND (reference sequence). Losses at the gene ends were 4 bases for V and 4 bases for J; bases not matched to a gene: 3. CDR3 DNA (partial): TGTGCCAGCAGTCCCGGGACAGAAAACACCTTGTAC. Its protein is CASSPGTENTLY. The CDR3 in full is CASSPGTENTLYF. The variable domain in full, with the rest retrieved from reference TRBV19 and TRBJ2-4, is GGIITQTPKFLIGQEGQKLTLKCQQNFNHDTMYWYRQDSGKGLRLIYYSITENDLQKGDLSEGYDASREKKSSFSLTVTSAQKNEMAVFLCASSPGTENTLYFGAGTRLSVL.

Points on this clone: Mouse gene names and germline throughout. The read gets to within 1 residue of the CDR3 end, and the germline J gene fills in the rest. The chain uses TRBV26 and TRBJ2-7; 10 bases align to TRBD1. The junction had 5 bases not matched to a gene; V was cut back by 0 bases and J by 6 bases. Germline assignment: CDR1 KGHPV and CDR2 FQNQEV (reference sequence). The CDR3 runs 15 residues. This CDR3 reads CASSLSGQGKGEQYF. CDR3 DNA (partial): TGTGCCAGCAGTCTGTCGGGACAGGGGAAGGGTGAACAGTAC. The entire variable domain, with the rest obtained from reference TRBV26 and TRBJ2-7, is as follows: NSKVIQTPRYLVKGQGQKAKMRCIPEKGHPVVFWYQQNKNNEFKFLINFQNQEVLQQIDMTEKRFSAECPSNSPCSLEIQSSEAGDSALYLCASSLSGQGKGEQYFGPGTRLTVL.

Turning to this clone: The genes and germline here are from mouse. The read terminates 1 residue before the CDR3 end, so the remaining end is supplied by the germline J gene. The chain is built from TRBV23 and TRBJ2-2; the DNA was not compared with TRBD2, the D call given in the table. Germline CDR1 and CDR2: KGHTA and FQNQQP. There are 15 residues in the CDR3. The chain's CDR3 is CSSSQAGGNTGQLYF. The CDR3 DNA, read in part, is TGCTCCAGCAGTCAAGCTGGGGGAAACACCGGGCAGCTCTAC.

Remarks on this clone: Gene names are mouse gene names. The DNA ends 1 residue before the CDR3 does, and the rest of the CDR3 is filled in from the germline J gene. This chain joins TRBV16 and TRBJ1-4, with D hard to call. This CDR3 region has 14 residues. V lost 2 bases to trimming and J lost 2 bases, with 6 bases between them. Germline CDR1 is SGHSA and CDR2 is FRNQAP. The CDR3 protein is CASSLTQSNERLFF. The CDR3 DNA, read in part, is TGTGCAAGCAGCTTAACACAATCCAACGAAAGATTATTT. Full variable domain (remainder filled in from reference TRBV16 and TRBJ1-4): NAGVIQTPRHKVTGKGQEATLWCEPISGHSAVFWYRQTIVQGLEFLTYFRNQAPIDDSGMPKERFSAQMPNQSHSTLKIQSTQPQDSAVYLCASSLTQSNERLFFGHGTKLSVL.

With respect to this clone: The gene names here belong to mouse. The read is 1 residue too short to cover the CDR3 end, so that end is filled in from the germline J gene. This chain uses TRBV3 with TRBJ1-4; 9 bases match TRBD1. There are 16 residues in the CDR3. Per germline, CDR1 SNHLY and CDR2 FYNGKV (reference sequence). Losses at the gene ends were 5 bases for V and 3 bases for J; bases not matched to a gene: 7. CDR3 sequence: CASSPRDRVANERLFF. CDR3 DNA, as far as it was read: TGTGCCAGCAGCCCCCGGGACAGGGTTGCCAACGAAAGATTATTT.

As concerns this clone: The gene names given are mouse names. The CDR3 goes on 1 residue after the read ends, and that part is filled in from the germline J gene. V is TRBV31 and J is TRBJ1-2, with a possible D match to TRBD1 (6 bases). V was cut by 3 bases and J by 1 base, with 9 bases left in between. This CDR3 spans 13 amino acids. Germline-derived CDR1 and CDR2 are GKSSPN and SITVG. The chain's CDR3 is CAWSRDINSDYTF. The sequenced part of the CDR3 DNA is TGTGCCTGGAGCAGGGACATAAACTCCGACTACACC.

This clone was seen a handful of times. The germline and genes are mouse ones. The CDR3 goes on 1 residue after the read ends, and that part is filled in from the germline J gene. The chain couples TRBV26 to TRBJ2-7, with D tentatively TRBD1 (6 bases). Germline V gene lookup returns CDR1 KGHPV and CDR2 FQNQEV (reference sequence). The CDR3 length is 11 residues. Trimming cost V 6 bases and J 5 bases, with 8 bases left between them. The CDR3 bases that were read are TGTGCCAGCAGCCGGGACAATGAACAGTAC. It is translated as CASSRDNEQY. The CDR3, in full, reads CASSRDNEQYF.

This clone has a handful of counts. Mouse gene names and germline throughout. With the read ending 1 residue before the CDR3 end, the germline J gene is used to fill in that end. This sequence joins TRBV26 and TRBJ1-1; perhaps TRBD1 as D (6 bases). CDR1 KGHPV and CDR2 FQNQEV come from the germline V gene (reference sequence). This CDR3 spans 14 amino acids. Deletions cut 4 bases from V and 0 bases from J, with 9 bases between. CDR3 amino acids: CASSRGHTNTEVFF. The sequenced part of the CDR3 DNA is TGTGCCAGCAGTCGGGGACACACAAACACAGAAGTCTTC.

Worth noting for this clone: Here the gene names and germline are mouse. The sequence runs out 1 residue before the end of the CDR3; the remainder is reconstructed from the germline J gene. This rearrangement joins TRBV26 to TRBJ1-2; 7 bases map to TRBD1. Germline loops: CDR1 KGHPV, CDR2 FQNQEV (reference sequence). This CDR3 is built from 14 residues. V lost 2 bases and J lost 4; bases outside the gene matches: 4. The CDR3: CASSLRRGGSDYTF. The CDR3 bases that were read are TGTGCCAGCAGTCTGCGCAGGGGGGGCTCCGACTACACC.

With regard to this clone: Gene names refer to mouse genes. The part of the CDR3 DNA that was read is TGCTCCAGCAGTCTATCAAGGGGACAACAAGACACCCAGTAC. It encodes CSSSLSRGQQDTQY. The full CDR3 protein is CSSSLSRGQQDTQYF. The V gene is TRBV23, the J gene TRBJ2-5; the DNA was not compared with TRBD1, the D call given in the table. The CDR3 goes on 1 residue after the read ends, and that part is filled in from the germline J gene. The CDR3 contains 15 residues. CDR1 and CDR2 (germline): KGHTA, FQNQQP.

This clone came up once. The gene names here belong to mouse. Coverage ceases 1 residue before the CDR3 finishes, and the germline J gene fills in the end. V gene TRBV21 combines with J gene TRBJ2-5, with 7 bases lining up with TRBD2. TRBV21 is known as an ORF, though its function is uncertain. V lost 0 bases, J lost 2 bases, and 2 bases stayed unmatched. The CDR3 is 15 amino acids. CDR3 region: CASSQSGGGQDTQYF. The CDR3 DNA, read in part, is TGTGCTAGCAGTCAATCGGGGGGGGGCCAAGACACCCAGTAC.

Points on this clone: Mouse germline and gene names are used. The read stops 1 residue short of the end of the CDR3; the missing end is completed from the germline J gene. The rearrangement links TRBV20 to TRBJ1-4; D ambiguous. The CDR3 runs to 14 residues. Trimming cost V 2 bases and J 0 bases, with 7 bases left between them. Germline V gene lookup returns CDR1 GFQATS and CDR2 STVNSAI. The sequenced part of the CDR3 DNA is TGTGGTGCTAGGAGCCAGATTTCCAACGAAAGATTATTT. It yields the protein CGARSQISNERLF. The whole CDR3 is CGARSQISNERLFF.

On this clone itself: The genes are named according to mouse. The CDR3 end is not reached by the read, which stops 1 residue before it; the germline J gene fills it in. The chain joins TRBV29 to TRBJ1-4; the D gene is possibly TRBD1 (6 bases). The V and J ends lost 3 bases and 5 bases respectively, with 10 bases between them. This CDR3 contains 14 residues. From germline, CDR1 is MSHET and CDR2 SYDVDS. CDR3 DNA, as far as it was read: TGTGCTAGCAGTTTTACAGGGAGGAACGAAAGATTATTT. Protein: CASSFTGRNERLF. The full-length CDR3 reads as CASSFTGRNERLFF.

With regard to this clone: Gene labels here are mouse ones. The observed sequence ends 1 residue before the CDR3 terminus, with the missing tail filled in from the germline J gene. The V call is TRBV19, the J call TRBJ1-4; 10 positions match TRBD1. The CDR3 length is 15 residues. Trimming at V came to 6 bases and at J to 0 bases, leaving 2 bases not matched to a gene. Germline V lookup: CDR1 FNHDT, CDR2 SITEND (reference sequence). The CDR3 here is CASKDRGVSNERLFF. The sequenced part of the CDR3 DNA is TGTGCCAGCAAGGACAGGGGGGTTTCCAACGAAAGATTATTT.

Comment on this clone: Any gene name here is a mouse gene name. Sequencing ends 1 residue short of the CDR3 end; the germline J gene provides the rest. This sequence joins TRBV16 and TRBJ2-7; TRBD2 aligns across 7 bases. V shed 2 bases, J shed 7 bases, and the junction held 2 bases outside the gene matches. CDR3 length equals 12 residues. CDR1 is SGHSA and CDR2 is FRNQAP in the germline V gene. Partial CDR3 DNA: TGTGCAAGCAGCTTACTGGGGGAGGAACAGTAC. It specifies CASSLLGEEQY. The full CDR3 sequence reads CASSLLGEEQYF.

Of note for this clone: Germline and genes here are mouse. The read comes to an end 1 residue before the CDR3 does, leaving the germline J gene to fill in the end. The chain has TRBV13-2 and TRBJ2-5; 13 nucleotides align to TRBD2. The CDR3 consists of 14 residues. With V trimmed by 2 bases and J by 10 bases, 4 bases remained unmatched. Germline CDR1 is NNHNN and CDR2 is SYGAGS (reference sequence). CDR3 DNA (partial): TGTGCCAGCGGTGACGGACTGGGGGGGCGCCCCCAGTAC. It is translated as CASGDGLGGRPQY. The full CDR3 protein is CASGDGLGGRPQYF.

A word on this clone: The listed genes are named as in mouse. The read is 1 residue too short to cover the CDR3 end, so that end is filled in from the germline J gene. The chain combines TRBV12-1 with TRBJ2-3; 9 bases align to TRBD2. This CDR3 region has 15 residues. The junction had 5 bases not matched to a gene; V was cut back by 2 bases and J by 3 bases. The germline CDR1 and CDR2 sequences are SGHSN and HYEKVE. CDR3: CASSHWGVGAETLYF. The sequenced part of the CDR3 DNA is TGTGCCAGCTCTCACTGGGGGGTGGGGGCAGAAACGCTGTAT.

Note on this clone: The genes are named according to mouse. The CDR3 reads CASASGQNTGQLYF. Incomplete CDR3 DNA: TGTGCAAGCGCTTCGGGACAAAACACCGGGCAGCTCTAC. The rearrangement links TRBV16 to TRBJ2-2; a weak D match, TRBD1 (6 bases). The sequenced fragment ends 1 residue before the CDR3 boundary, so the rest is inferred from the germline J gene. In germline, CDR1 is SGHSA, CDR2 FRNQAP. This CDR3 comprises 14 residues. Trimming removed 8 bases at V and 1 base at J, with 11 bases between.

By sample fraction, this clone is large. Gene names are the mouse ones. The DNA ends 1 residue before the CDR3 does, and the rest of the CDR3 is filled in from the germline J gene. The gene calls are TRBV12-1 and TRBJ2-7, with 9 bases that match TRBD2. With V trimmed by 0 bases and J by 3 bases, 5 bases remained unmatched. The CDR3 spans 15 residues. Germline assignment: CDR1 SGHSN and CDR2 HYEKVE. CDR3 loop: CASSLEAGGVYEQYF. Partial CDR3 DNA: TGTGCCAGCTCTCTCGAGGCTGGGGGGGTCTATGAACAGTAC.

This clone has only a few counts. Genes and germline come from the mouse. The read finishes 1 residue shy of the CDR3 end, and the germline J gene is used to complete it. J is TRBJ2-1 and V is TRBV12-1; D uncertain. CDR1 is SGHSN, CDR2 HYEKVE, per germline. The CDR3 is 14 amino acids. V shed 0 bases and J shed 3 bases, with 8 bases lying between them. The CDR3 DNA, read in part, is TGTGCCAGCTCTCTCGATTTCGGCTATGCTGAGCAGTTC. Its translation is CASSLDFGYAEQF. The full CDR3 protein reads CASSLDFGYAEQFF.

This clone was found a few times. Gene names refer to mouse genes. The read ends 1 residue before the CDR3 terminus; that terminus is restored from the germline J gene. V and J are TRBV15 and TRBJ2-7; 10 bases map to TRBD2. The length of the CDR3 is 14 residues. V was pared by 2 bases and J by 4 bases, with 2 bases of the junction left unmatched. The V gene's germline CDR1 is SGHND and CDR2 FRSKSL. This chain's CDR3 is CASSLRGLGYEQYF. Incomplete CDR3 DNA: TGTGCCAGCAGTTTAAGGGGACTGGGGTATGAACAGTAC.

Worth noting for this clone: Gene names and germline match the mouse. The sequenced fragment ends 1 residue before the CDR3 boundary, so the rest is inferred from the germline J gene. The chain carries TRBV4 and TRBJ2-4; the match to TRBD2 covers 11 bases. The ends lost 4 bases at V and 0 bases at J; junction bases unmatched: 3. This CDR3 spans 16 amino acids. The V gene's germline CDR1 is LGHDT and CDR2 YNNKQL (reference sequence). The DNA read from the CDR3 is TGTGCCAGCAGCTTGGACTGGGGGGATAGTCAAAACACCTTGTAC. It is translated as CASSLDWGDSQNTLY. The full CDR3 sequence reads CASSLDWGDSQNTLYF.

With regard to this clone: Genes here carry mouse names. Read sequence stops 1 residue before the CDR3 end, and the germline J gene provides the missing end. The chain couples TRBV3 to TRBJ1-5, with D maybe TRBD1 (6 bases). With 5 bases removed from V and 4 bases from J, the gap between germline ends came to 12 bases. This CDR3 contains 14 residues. Germline assignment: CDR1 SNHLY and CDR2 FYNGKV (reference sequence). CDR3: CASSPDRGNQAPLF. Partial CDR3 DNA: TGTGCCAGCAGCCCGGACAGAGGGAACCAGGCTCCGCTT.